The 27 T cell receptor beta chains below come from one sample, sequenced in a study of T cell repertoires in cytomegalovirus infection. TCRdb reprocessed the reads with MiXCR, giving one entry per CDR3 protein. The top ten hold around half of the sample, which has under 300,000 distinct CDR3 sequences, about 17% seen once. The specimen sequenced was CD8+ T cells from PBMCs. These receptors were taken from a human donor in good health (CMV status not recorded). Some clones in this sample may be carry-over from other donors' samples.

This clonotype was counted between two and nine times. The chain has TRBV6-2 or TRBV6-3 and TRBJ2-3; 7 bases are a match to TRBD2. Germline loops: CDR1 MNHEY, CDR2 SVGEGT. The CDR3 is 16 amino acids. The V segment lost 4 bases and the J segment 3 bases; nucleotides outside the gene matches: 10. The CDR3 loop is CASSFNPTSMTDTQYF. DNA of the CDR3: TGTGCCAGCAGTTTCAACCCGACTAGCATGACAGATACGCAGTATTTT.

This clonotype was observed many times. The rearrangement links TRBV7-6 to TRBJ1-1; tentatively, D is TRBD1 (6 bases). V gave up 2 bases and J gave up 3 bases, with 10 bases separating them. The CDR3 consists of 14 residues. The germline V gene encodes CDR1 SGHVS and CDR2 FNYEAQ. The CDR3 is CASSLSGDDTEAFF. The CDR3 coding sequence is TGTGCCAGCAGCTTATCAGGGGACGACACTGAAGCTTTCTTT.

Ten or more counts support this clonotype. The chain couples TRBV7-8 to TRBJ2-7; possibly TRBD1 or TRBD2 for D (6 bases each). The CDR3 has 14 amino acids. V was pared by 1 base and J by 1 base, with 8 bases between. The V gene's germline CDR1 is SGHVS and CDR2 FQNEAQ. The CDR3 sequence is CASSLEGGSYEQYF. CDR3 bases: TGTGCCAGCAGCTTAGAGGGGGGTTCCTACGAGCAGTACTTC.

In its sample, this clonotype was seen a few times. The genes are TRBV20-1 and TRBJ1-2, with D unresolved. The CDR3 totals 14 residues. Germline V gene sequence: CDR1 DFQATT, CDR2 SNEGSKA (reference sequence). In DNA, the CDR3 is TGCAGACCAGATCCGGGCCTACTGAACTATGGCTACACCTTC. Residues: CRPDPGLLNYGYTF.

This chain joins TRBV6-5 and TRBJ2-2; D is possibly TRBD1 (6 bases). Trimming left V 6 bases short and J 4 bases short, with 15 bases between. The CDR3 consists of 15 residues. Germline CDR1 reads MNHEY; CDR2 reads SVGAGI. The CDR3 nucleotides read TGTGCCAGCAGCCCGGACAGCCCGAGCACCGGGGAGCTGTTTTTT. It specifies CASSPDSPSTGELFF.

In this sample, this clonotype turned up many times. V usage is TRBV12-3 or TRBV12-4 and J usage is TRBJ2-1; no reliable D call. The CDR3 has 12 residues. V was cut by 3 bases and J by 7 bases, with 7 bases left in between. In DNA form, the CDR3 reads TGTGCCAGCAGTTTTACGGTTAATGAGCAGTTCTTC. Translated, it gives CASSFTVNEQFF.

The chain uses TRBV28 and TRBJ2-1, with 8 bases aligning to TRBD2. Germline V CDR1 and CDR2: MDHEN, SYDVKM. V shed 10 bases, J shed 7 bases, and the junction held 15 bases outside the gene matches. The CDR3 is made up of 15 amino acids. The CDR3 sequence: CATIVPPGGSNEQFF. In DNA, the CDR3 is TGTGCCACCATCGTCCCTCCGGGGGGGTCGAATGAGCAGTTCTTC. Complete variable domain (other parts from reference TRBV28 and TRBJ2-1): DVKVTQSSRYLVKRTGEKVFLECVQDMDHENMFWYRQDPGLGLRLIYFSYDVKMKEKGDIPEGYSVSREKKERFSLILESASTNQTSMYLCATIVPPGGSNEQFFGPGTRLTVL.

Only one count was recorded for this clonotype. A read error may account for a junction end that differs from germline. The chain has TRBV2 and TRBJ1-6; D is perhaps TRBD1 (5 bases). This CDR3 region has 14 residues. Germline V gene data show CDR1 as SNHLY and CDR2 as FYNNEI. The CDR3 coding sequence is TGTGCCAGCAGGCCTCAGGGTCCACGGGAGGCCCTCCGCTTT. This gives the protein CASRPQGPREALRF.

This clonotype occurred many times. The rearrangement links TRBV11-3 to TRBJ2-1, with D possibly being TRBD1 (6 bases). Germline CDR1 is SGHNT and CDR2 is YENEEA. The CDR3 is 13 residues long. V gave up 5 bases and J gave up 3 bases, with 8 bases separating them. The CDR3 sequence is CASSADSYNEQFF. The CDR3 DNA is TGTGCCAGCAGCGCGGACAGCTACAATGAGCAGTTCTTC.

The CDR3 coding sequence is TGTGCCAGCAGTGAAGCGGCGGGAGGAGGCTATGGCTACACCTTC. Amino acids: CASSEAAGGGYGYTF. The chain uses TRBV2 and TRBJ1-2; D gene ambiguous. V gave up 0 bases and J gave up 4 bases, with 12 bases separating them. This CDR3 region has 15 residues. Germline-derived CDR1 and CDR2 are SNHLY and FYNNEI.

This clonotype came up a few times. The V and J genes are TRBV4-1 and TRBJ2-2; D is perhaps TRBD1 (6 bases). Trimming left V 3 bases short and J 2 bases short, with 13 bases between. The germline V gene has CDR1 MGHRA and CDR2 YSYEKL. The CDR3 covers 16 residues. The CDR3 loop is CASSHRGVENTGELFF. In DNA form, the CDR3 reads TGCGCCAGCAGCCACAGGGGCGTCGAAAACACCGGGGAGCTGTTTTTT.

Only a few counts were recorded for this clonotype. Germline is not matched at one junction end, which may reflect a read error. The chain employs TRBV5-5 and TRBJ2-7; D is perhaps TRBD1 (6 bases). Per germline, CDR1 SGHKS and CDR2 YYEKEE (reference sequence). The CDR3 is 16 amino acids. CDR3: CASSLGDIQGLRPPSF. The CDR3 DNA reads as TGTGCCAGCAGCTTGGGCGATATACAGGGCCTCAGACCCCCCAGCTTC.

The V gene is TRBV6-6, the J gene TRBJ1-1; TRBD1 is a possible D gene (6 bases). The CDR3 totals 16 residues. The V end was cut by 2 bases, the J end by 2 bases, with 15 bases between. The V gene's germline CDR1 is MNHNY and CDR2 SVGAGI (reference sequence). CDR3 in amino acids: CASSYIPAGTNTEAFF. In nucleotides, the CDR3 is TGTGCCAGCAGTTACATCCCGGCAGGGACAAACACTGAAGCTTTCTTT.

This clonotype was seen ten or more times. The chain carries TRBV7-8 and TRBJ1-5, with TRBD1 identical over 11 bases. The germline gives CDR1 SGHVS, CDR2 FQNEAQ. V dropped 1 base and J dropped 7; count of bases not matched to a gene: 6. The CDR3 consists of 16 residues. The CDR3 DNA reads TGTGCCAGCAGCTTAGGGGGACAGGGGGTATGGCAGCCCCAGCATTTT. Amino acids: CASSLGGQGVWQPQHF.

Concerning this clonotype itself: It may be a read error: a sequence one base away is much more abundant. CDR3 region: CASSYGTAPNTGVLFF. CDR3 in DNA: TGTGCCAGCAGCTACGGGACAGCCCCGAACACCGGGGTGCTGTTTTTT. This chain links TRBV7-8 with TRBJ2-2, with 7 bases identical to TRBD1. Germline lookup yields CDR1 SGHVS and CDR2 FQNEAQ. The CDR3 has 16 amino acids.

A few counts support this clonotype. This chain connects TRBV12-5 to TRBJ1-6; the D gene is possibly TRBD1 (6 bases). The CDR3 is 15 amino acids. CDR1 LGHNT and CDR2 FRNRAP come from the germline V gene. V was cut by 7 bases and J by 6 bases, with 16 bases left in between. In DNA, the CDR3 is TGTGCTAGTGCCCAGGGGATACCTCTTAATTCACCCCTCCACTTT. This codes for CASAQGIPLNSPLHF.

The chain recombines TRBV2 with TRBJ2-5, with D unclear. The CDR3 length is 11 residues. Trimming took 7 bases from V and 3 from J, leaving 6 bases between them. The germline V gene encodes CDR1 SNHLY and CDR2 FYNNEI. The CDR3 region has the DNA TGTGCCAGCATGGAAGAAGAGACCCAGTACTTC. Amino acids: CASMEEETQYF.

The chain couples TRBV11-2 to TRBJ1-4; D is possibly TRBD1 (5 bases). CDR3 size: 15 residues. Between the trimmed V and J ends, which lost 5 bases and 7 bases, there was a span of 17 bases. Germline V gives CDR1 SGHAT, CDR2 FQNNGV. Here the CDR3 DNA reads TGTGCCAGCAGCCCCCCCCAGGGTGTAATTGAAAAACTGTTTTTT. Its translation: CASSPPQGVIEKLFF.

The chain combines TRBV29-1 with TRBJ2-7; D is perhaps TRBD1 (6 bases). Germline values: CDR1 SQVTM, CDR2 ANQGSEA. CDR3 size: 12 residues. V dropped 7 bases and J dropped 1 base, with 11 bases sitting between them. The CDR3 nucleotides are TGCAGCGCTTGGGACACTTCCTACGAGCAGTACTTC. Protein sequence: CSAWDTSYEQYF.

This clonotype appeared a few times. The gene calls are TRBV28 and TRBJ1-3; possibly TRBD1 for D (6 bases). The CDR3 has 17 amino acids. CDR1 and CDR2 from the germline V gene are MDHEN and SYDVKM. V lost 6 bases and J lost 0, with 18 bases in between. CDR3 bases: TGTGCCAGCAGCCCCCCCGGGGGCTCGGACTCTGGAAACACCATATATTTT. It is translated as CASSPPGGSDSGNTIYF.

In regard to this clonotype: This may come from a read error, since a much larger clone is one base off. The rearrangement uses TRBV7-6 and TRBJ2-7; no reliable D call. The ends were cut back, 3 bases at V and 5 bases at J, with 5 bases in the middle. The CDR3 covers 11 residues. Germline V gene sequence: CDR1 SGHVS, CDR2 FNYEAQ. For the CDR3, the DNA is TGTGCCAGCAGCTTGTGTAACGAGCAGTACTTC. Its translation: CASSLCNEQYF.

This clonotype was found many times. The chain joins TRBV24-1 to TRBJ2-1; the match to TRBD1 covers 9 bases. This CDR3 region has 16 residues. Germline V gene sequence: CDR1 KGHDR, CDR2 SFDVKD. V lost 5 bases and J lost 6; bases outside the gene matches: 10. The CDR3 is CATSGGPGQGGNEQFF. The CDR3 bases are TGTGCCACCAGTGGAGGACCGGGACAGGGAGGCAATGAGCAGTTCTTC.

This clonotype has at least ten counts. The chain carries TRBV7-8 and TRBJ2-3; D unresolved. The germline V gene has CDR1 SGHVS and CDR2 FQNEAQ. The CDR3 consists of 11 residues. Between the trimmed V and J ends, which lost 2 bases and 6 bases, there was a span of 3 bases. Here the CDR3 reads CASSLRDTQYF. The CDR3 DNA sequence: TGTGCCAGCAGCTTACGGGATACGCAGTATTTT.

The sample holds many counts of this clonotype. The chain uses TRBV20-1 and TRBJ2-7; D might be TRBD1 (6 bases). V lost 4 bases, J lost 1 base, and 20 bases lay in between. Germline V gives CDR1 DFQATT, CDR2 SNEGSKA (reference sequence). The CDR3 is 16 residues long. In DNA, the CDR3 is TGCAGTGCTAAATCTCTAGGACAGCTTCAATCCTACGAGCAGTACTTC. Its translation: CSAKSLGQLQSYEQYF.

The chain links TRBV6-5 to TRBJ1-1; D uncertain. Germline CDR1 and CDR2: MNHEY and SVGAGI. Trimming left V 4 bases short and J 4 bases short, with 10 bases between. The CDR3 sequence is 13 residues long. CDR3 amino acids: CASSWGVSTEAFF. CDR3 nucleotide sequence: TGTGCCAGCAGTTGGGGAGTCAGCACTGAAGCTTTCTTT.

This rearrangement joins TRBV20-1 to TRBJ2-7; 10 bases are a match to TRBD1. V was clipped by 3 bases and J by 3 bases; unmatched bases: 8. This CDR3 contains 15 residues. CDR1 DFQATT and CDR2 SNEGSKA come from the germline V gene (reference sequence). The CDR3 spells CSARGQGPILYEQYF. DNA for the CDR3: TGCAGTGCTAGGGGACAGGGGCCAATACTCTACGAGCAGTACTTC.

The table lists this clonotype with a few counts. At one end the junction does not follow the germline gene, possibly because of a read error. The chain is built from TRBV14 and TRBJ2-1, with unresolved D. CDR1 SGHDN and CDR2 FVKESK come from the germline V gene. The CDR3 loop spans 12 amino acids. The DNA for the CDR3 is TGTGCCAGCAGCCAGTGGGTTCAGGAAAAGGTCTTC. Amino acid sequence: CASSQWVQEKVF.